Given below is one T cell receptor beta chain in context. What it binds is not known. The protocol was immunoSEQ multiplex PCR, while the TCRdb copy is restricted to in-frame clones and leaves out a portion. The table has approximately 37,000 clones, 75% to 90% seen once. This specimen comes from a study of CD4 T cells in relation to SARS-CoV-2 and coronaviruses. Study background: Convalescent patients had median age roughly 35 years, range about 21 to 75. Convalescent patients were fewer than ten males and 4 females; two were Hispanic. Shared crossreactive spike epitopes were mapped to their HLA restriction.

Study-wide results and caveats: According to naive versus memory sequencing, detected responses are memory recall, not newly primed.

The germline V gene encodes CDR1 WSHSY and CDR2 SAAADI. Deletions cut 0 bases from V and 5 bases from J, with 7 bases between. The CDR3 has 13 residues. Sequenced input: memory CD4+ T cells from PBMCs. This chain links TRBV10-2 with TRBJ1-1, with D uncertain. The receptor was isolated from an adult with COVID-19. CDR3 sequence (DNA): TGCGCCAGCAGTGAGTCGAGGCGTACTGAAGCTTTCTTT. This encodes CASSESRRTEAFF.